The 5 T cell receptor beta chains reported below all come from one sample, sequenced in a study of OX40 agonist ivuxolimab in advanced cancers. Sequenced by immunoSEQ multiplex PCR; TCRdb stores in-frame clones only, minus some. The data contain roughly 42,000 clones, about 89% of them singletons. The input for sequencing was CD4+ or CD8+ T cells sorted from blood, taken in a trial of the OX40 agonist ivuxolimab. The receptor source for this set is an adult with an advanced solid tumor such as melanoma, head and neck, liver or kidney cancer.

The chain combines TRBV28 with TRBJ2-1, with TRBD2 as a possible D gene (5 bases). Trimming removed 8 bases at V and 7 bases at J, with 9 bases between. This CDR3 spans 11 amino acids. The germline CDR1 and CDR2 sequences are MDHEN and SYDVKM. The CDR3 is CASSRENEQFF. The CDR3 bases are TGTGCCAGCTCGAGGGAGAATGAGCAGTTCTTC.

V gene TRBV13 combines with J gene TRBJ2-3, with 8 bases lining up with TRBD2. V was pared by 5 bases and J by 1 base, with 14 bases of the junction left unmatched. This CDR3 contains 18 residues. Germline V lookup: CDR1 PRHDT, CDR2 FYEKMQ (reference sequence). The CDR3 sequence: CASSAGTSGARGTDTQYF. CDR3 DNA: TGTGCCAGCAGCGCCGGGACTAGTGGGGCCCGGGGCACAGATACGCAGTATTTT.

This chain joins TRBV6-5 and TRBJ1-4; unclear D gene. CDR3 size: 15 residues. CDR1 and CDR2 (germline): MNHEY, SVGAGI. The ends were cut back, 2 bases at V and 2 bases at J, with 9 bases in the middle. The CDR3 spells CASSYMGSTNEKLFF. The CDR3 bases are TGTGCCAGCAGTTACATGGGTTCGACTAATGAAAAACTGTTTTTT.

This chain links TRBV4-3 with TRBJ1-1; TRBD1 is a possible D gene (5 bases). Trimming took 1 base from V and 5 from J, leaving 8 bases between them. The length of the CDR3 is 13 residues. The V gene's germline CDR1 is LGHNA and CDR2 YSLEER. CDR3 DNA sequence: TGCGCCAGCAGCCAAGTAACAGGAACTGAAGCTTTCTTT. Protein: CASSQVTGTEAFF.

The V gene is TRBV28, the J gene TRBJ1-1; D remains ambiguous. Germline V CDR1 and CDR2: MDHEN, SYDVKM. The CDR3 consists of 15 residues. V was clipped by 4 bases and J by 7 bases, with 19 bases between them. The CDR3 DNA reads TGTGCCAGCAGTTCTCTTCCCCGAGCAGGAGATGAAGCTTTCTTT. Protein sequence: CASSSLPRAGDEAFF.